This T cell receptor beta chain was found in a study of cytomegalovirus exposure and HLA in healthy donors. Study overall: The 100 million to 120 million unique TCR beta sequences, from roughly 170 million T cells, were found by an earlier analysis.

In this sample, this clone turned up a few times. The PCR used 60 Vbeta and 13 Jbeta primers. TCRdb's table, derived via immunoSEQ multiplex PCR, lists solely in-frame clones and lacks some. This table has approximately 65,000 clones, around 68% appearing once. The germline V and J ends were trimmed by 3 bases and 0 bases, with 6 bases remaining between them. This CDR3 comprises 15 residues. The germline V gene encodes CDR1 MNHNY and CDR2 SVGAGI (reference sequence). The chain uses TRBV6-6 and TRBJ2-6; D unresolved. This sequence was found in a middle-aged man in good health and CMV-seropositive. Sequencing was done on a sample of PBMCs. The CDR3: CASSYSISGANVLTF. CDR3 DNA: TGTGCCAGCAGTTATTCTATCTCTGGGGCCAACGTCCTGACTTTC.